The rows below give T cell receptor beta chains drawn from one sample of a study of radiotherapy plus CTLA-4 blockade in lung cancer. The data were produced by immunoSEQ multiplex PCR, yet TCRdb's version contains in-frame clones alone and is incomplete. The sample lists tens of thousands of clones, around 83% occurring once. Specimen: peripheral blood, collected from a patient treated with radiotherapy plus ipilimumab. Receptors originate from a human donor with non-small cell lung cancer who had stable disease on radiotherapy plus ipilimumab. Both conserved end residues are part of each CDR3. Fields, in order: CDR3 length, J gene, V gene, CDR3 protein.

length: 14; J: TRBJ2-7; V: TRBV11-2; CDR3: CASSSSGPTYEQYF
length: 14; J: TRBJ1-1; V: TRBV30; CDR3: CAWTWTGDGAEAFF
length: 13; J: TRBJ2-7; V: TRBV27; CDR3: CASSLQSSYEQYF
length: 17; J: TRBJ2-5; V: TRBV7-9; CDR3: CASSSWTSGGSQETQYF
length: 15; J: TRBJ2-3; V: TRBV5-6; CDR3: CASSFTGTLTDTQYF
length: 15; J: TRBJ2-2; V: TRBV19; CDR3: CASSPTLRGLRTLFF
length: 15; J: TRBJ2-1; V: TRBV5-6; CDR3: CASSLVLAAYNEQFF
length: 13; J: TRBJ1-5; V: TRBV19; CDR3: CASSSRRAKPQHF
length: 13; J: TRBJ2-7; V: TRBV10-3; CDR3: CAISSDRDYEQYF
length: 17; J: TRBJ2-3; V: TRBV5-1; CDR3: CASSLGQGLAGDDTQYF
length: 14; J: TRBJ1-1; V: TRBV6-6; CDR3: CASSYSAGHTEAFF
length: 13; J: TRBJ1-5; V: TRBV6-6; CDR3: CASSRGGKQPQHF
length: 12; J: TRBJ2-7; V: TRBV27; CDR3: CASSLSEGEQYF
length: 19; J: TRBJ1-5; V: TRBV1; CDR3: CTSSQDPLCRGQGNQPQHF
length: 15; J: TRBJ2-7; V: TRBV11-2; CDR3: CASSLDLPRSYEQYF
length: 14; J: TRBJ2-5; V: TRBV7-2; CDR3: CASSPDRGQETQYF
length: 15; J: TRBJ1-4; V: TRBV7-9; CDR3: CASSQKTGAGEKLFF
length: 13; J: TRBJ1-2; V: TRBV6-5; CDR3: CASTASGTYGYTF
length: 15; J: TRBJ1-2; V: TRBV11-2; CDR3: CASSFLGSTNYGYTF
length: 14; J: TRBJ2-7; V: TRBV6-5; CDR3: CASSEVWGGGEQYF
length: 13; J: TRBJ1-6; V: TRBV25-1; CDR3: CASRGQTDSPLHF
length: 13; J: TRBJ2-5; V: TRBV9; CDR3: CASSGGLQETQYF
length: 15; J: TRBJ1-3; V: TRBV7-9; CDR3: CASSLRDSSGNTIYF
length: 18; J: TRBJ2-7; V: TRBV23-1; CDR3: CASSRNRDRVRSDNEQYF
length: 14; J: TRBJ2-3; V: TRBV19; CDR3: CASSISGGADTQYF
length: 15; J: TRBJ2-5; V: TRBV7-9; CDR3: CASSSREEPGETQYF